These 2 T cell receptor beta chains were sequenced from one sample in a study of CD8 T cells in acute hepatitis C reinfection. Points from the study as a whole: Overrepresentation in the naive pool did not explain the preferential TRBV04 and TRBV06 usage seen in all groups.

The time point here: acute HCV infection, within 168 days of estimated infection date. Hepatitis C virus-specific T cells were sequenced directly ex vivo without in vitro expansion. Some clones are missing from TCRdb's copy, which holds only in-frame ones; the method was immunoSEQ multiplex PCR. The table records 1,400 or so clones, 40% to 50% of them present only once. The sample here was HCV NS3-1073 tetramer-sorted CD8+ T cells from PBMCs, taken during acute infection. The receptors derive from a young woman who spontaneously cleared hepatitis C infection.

CDR3 in DNA: TGTGCCAGTAGTATAGAGCCCTATCTGATTATGACGAGGGCTGAAGCTTTCTTT. Its protein product is CASSIEPYLIMTRAEAFF. The gene calls are TRBV19 and TRBJ1-1; D gene uncertain. The germline gives CDR1 LNHDA, CDR2 SQIVND (reference sequence). Trimming cost V 0 bases and J 6 bases, with 23 bases left between them. The CDR3 spans 18 residues.

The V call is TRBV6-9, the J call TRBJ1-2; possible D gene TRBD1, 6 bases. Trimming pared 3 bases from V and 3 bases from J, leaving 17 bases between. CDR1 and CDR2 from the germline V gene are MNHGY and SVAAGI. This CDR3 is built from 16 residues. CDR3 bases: TGTGCCAGCAGTTACCTGTTGGGGGGCCTCGACTATGGCTACACCTTC. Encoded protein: CASSYLLGGLDYGYTF.